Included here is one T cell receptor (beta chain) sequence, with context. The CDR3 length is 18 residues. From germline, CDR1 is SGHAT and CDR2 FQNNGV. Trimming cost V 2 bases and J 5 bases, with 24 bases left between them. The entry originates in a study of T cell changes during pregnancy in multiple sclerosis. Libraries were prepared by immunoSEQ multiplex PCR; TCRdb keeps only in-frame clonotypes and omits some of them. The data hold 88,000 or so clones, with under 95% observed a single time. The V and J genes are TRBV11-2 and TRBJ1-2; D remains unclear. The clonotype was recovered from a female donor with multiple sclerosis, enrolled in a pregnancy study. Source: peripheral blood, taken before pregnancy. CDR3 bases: TGTGCCAGCAGCTTAAAATTCCCCCCACAGTCGATCCTTTATGGCTACACCTTC. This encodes CASSLKFPPQSILYGYTF.